The clone carrying this TCR beta chain has at least ten counts. The data were obtained in a study of sequential checkpoint blockade in melanoma. The treatment was: randomized to nivolumab then ipilimumab (arm A) or the reverse (arm B). Data came from immunoSEQ multiplex PCR; TCRdb stores just in-frame clones and leaves some out. The sample has about 6,200 clones; approximately 53% are singletons. V shed 3 bases, J shed 4 bases, and the junction held 10 bases outside the gene matches. The CDR3 is 17 residues long. The source was CD8+ T cells sorted from blood (inferred from file names), collected from a patient given nivolumab and ipilimumab in sequence. The V call is TRBV5-3, the J call TRBJ2-1; 10 bases fit TRBD2. TRBV5-3 is noted as an ORF with a role that remains uncertain. The sequence was collected from a human donor with melanoma. The CDR3 protein is CARSSLAGFPYYNEQFF. CDR3 nucleotides: TGTGCCAGAAGCTCACTAGCGGGGTTCCCCTATTACAATGAGCAGTTCTTC.